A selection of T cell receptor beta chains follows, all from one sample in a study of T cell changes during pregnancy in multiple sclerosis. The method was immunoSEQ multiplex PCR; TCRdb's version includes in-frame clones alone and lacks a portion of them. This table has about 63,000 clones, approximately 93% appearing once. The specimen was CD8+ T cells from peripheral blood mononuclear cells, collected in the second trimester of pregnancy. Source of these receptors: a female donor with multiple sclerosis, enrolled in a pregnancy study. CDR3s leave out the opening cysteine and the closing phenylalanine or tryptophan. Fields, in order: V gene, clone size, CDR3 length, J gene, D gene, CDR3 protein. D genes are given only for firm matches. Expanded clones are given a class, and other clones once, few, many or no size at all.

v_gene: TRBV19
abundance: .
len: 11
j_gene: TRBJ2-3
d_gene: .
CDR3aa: ASSILGTDTQY

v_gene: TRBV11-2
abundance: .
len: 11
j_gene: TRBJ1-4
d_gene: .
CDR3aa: ASSSEVNEKLF

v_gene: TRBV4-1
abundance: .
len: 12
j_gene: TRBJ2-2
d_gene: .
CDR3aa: ASSQWIRGGELF

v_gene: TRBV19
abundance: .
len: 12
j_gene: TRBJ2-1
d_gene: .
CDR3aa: ASSIGLVSNEQF

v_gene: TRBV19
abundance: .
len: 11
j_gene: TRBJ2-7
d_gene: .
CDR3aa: ASSIDSYSEQY

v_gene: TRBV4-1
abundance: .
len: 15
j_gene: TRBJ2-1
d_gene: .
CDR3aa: ASSQEGASAFYNEQF

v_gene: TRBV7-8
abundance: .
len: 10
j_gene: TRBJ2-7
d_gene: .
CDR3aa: ASSHGSYEQY

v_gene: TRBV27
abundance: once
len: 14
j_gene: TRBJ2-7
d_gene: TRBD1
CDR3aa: ASSLWGTGKSYEQY

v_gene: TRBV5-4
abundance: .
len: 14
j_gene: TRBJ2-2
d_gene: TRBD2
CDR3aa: ASSSGLAGGTGELF

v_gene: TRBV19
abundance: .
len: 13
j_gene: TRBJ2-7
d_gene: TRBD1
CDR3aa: ASSLSGTGGHEQY

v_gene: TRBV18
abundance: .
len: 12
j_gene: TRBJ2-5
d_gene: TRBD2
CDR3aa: ASSPGLPEETQY

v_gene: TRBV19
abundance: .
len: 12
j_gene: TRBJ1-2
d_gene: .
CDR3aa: ASSTRGLKHGYT

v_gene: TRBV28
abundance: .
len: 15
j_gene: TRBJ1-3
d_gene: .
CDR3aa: ASSLRINTASGNTIY

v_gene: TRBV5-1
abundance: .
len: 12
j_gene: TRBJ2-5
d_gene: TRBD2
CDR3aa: ASSGAGVQETQY

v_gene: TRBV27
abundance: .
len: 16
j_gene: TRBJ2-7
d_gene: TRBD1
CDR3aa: ASSYFKPRTGKAYEQY

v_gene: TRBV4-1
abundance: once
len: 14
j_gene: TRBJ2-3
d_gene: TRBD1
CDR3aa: ASSQDAGGATDTQY

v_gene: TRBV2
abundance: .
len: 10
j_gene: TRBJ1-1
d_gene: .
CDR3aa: AMTRKNTEAF

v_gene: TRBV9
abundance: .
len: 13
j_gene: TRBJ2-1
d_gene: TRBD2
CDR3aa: ASSATSGGGNEQF

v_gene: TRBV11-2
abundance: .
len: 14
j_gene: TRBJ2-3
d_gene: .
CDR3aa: ASSLVQDRSTDTQY

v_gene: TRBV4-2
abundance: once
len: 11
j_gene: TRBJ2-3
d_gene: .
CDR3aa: ASSLEGTSTQY

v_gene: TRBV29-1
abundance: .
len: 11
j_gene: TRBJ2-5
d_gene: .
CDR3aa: SVAGLQQETQY

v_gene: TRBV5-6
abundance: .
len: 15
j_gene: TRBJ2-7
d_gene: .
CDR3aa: ASSLGRRGQFSYEQY

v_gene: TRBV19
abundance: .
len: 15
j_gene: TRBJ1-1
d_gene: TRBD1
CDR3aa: ASSLGQGATRFTEAF

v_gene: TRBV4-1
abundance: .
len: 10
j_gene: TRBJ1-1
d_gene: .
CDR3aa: ASSRKQGEAF

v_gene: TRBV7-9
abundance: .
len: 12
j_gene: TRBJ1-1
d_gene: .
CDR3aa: ASSLGQGNTEAF

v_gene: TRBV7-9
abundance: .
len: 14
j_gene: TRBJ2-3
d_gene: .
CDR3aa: ASSLDLTGRLDTQY

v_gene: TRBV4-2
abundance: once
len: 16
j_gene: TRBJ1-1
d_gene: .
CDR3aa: ASSQEGTATAGGTEAF

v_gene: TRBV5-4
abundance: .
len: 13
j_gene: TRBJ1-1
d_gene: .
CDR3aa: ASSLSGRADTEAF

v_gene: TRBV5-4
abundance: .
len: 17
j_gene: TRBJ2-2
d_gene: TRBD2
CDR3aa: ASSFFGTSGRAGTGELF

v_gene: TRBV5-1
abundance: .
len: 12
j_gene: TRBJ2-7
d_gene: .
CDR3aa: ASSLAGDGYEQY

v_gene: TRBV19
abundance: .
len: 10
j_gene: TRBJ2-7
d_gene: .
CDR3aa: ASSDSSYEQY

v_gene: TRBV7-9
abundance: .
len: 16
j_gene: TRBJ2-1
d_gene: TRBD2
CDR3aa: ASSLRGGTSGRENEQF

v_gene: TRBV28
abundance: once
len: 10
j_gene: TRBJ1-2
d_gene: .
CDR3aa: ASSLPLYGYT

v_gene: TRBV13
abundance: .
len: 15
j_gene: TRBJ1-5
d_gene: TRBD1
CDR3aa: ASSPMGQGGINQPQH

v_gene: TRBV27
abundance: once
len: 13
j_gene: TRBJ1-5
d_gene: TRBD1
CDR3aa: ASSLGTGGSQPQH

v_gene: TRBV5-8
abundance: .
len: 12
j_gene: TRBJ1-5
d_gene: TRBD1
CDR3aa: ASSFGQANQPQH

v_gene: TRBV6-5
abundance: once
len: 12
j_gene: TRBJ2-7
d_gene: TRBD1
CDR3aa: ASSPRRTGAEQY

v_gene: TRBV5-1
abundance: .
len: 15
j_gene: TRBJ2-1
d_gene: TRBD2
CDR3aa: ASSLEKAGGWNNEQF

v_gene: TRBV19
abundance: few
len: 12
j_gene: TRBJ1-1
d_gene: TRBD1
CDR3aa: ASSRTGRYTEAF

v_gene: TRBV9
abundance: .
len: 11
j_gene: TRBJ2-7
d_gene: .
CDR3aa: ASSPDGGYEQY

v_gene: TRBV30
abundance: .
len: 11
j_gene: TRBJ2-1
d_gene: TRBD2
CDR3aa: AWRRGAGNEQF

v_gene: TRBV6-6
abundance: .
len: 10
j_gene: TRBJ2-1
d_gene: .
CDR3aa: ASTGDGDEQF

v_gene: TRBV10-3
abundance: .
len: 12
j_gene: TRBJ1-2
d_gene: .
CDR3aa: AISQQGILEGYT

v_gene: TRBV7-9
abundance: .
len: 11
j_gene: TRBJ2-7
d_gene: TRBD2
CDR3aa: ASSLGTNYEQY

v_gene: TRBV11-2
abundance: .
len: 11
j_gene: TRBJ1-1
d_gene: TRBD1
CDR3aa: ASSMSGGREAF

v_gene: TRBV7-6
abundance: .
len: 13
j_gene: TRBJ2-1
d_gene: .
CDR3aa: ASSLGFAGRDEQF

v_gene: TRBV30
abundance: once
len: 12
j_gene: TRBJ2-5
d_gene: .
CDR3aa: AWSVVGWQETQY

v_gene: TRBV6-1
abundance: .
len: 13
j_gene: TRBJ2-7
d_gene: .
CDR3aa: ASSEVPMSSYEQY